The present T cell receptor beta chain was sequenced within a study of blood T cell repertoires in COVID-19. Study in general: COVID-19 samples, acute and convalescent, were from the United States, Italy and Spain.

The ends were cut back, 0 bases at V and 7 bases at J, with 16 bases in the middle. The CDR3 is made up of 16 amino acids. Germline CDR1 LGHNA, CDR2 YNFKEQ. Original processing methods: Reference gene primer amplification in the assay estimated nucleated cell counts. Clones were sequenced by immunoSEQ multiplex PCR, and TCRdb holds only the in-frame ones, with some missing. V, J and clone size are those of that table, while D and trimming were read from the DNA. The data show 250,000 to 300,000 clones, with 83% seen just once and about 5% held by the top ten. This TCR derives from a man aged 55 to 69 who had recovered from COVID-19. V gene TRBV4-2 combines with J gene TRBJ1-3; D is undetermined. The sequenced sample was peripheral blood. CDR3: CASSQDRGSGVNTIYF. The CDR3 region has the DNA TGTGCCAGCAGCCAAGATCGAGGGTCTGGGGTGAACACCATATATTTT.